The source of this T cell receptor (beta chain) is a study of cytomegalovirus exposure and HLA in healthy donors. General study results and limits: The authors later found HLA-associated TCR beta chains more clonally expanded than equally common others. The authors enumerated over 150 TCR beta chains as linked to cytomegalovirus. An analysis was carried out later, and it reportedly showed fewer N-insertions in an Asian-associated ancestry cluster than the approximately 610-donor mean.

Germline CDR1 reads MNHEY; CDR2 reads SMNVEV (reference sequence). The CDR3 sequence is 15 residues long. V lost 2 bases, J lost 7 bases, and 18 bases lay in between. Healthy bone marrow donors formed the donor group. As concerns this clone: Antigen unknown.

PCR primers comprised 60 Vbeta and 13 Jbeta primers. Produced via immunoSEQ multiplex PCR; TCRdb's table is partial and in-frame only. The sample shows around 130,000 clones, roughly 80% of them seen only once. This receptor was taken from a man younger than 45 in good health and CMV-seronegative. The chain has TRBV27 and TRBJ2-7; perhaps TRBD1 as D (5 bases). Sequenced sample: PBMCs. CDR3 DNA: TGTGCCAGCAGTTTAATGAGACAGACGACTTCGGAGCAGTACTTC. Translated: CASSLMRQTTSEQYF.